The clone carrying this T cell receptor (beta chain) was detected a few times. Its antigen is unidentified. The entry originates in a study of regulatory T cells in long-lasting Graves disease. Study as a whole: Treatment with antithyroid drugs for over 5 years, together with positive TSH receptor antibodies, meant persistent Graves' disease.

Investigators prepared the TCR beta libraries by applying iRepertoire HTBI primers and Arm-PCR of CDR3 regions. TCRdb redid the calling of the multiplex PCR reads with MiXCR, one entry per CDR3 protein. The sample lists some 430,000 distinct CDR3 sequences, roughly a fifth seen once, with about 7% in the top ten. Study-level points and caveats: Newly diagnosed disease favored TRBV20-1 and TRBJ2-1 over persistent disease. Persistent-disease Graves' patients showed less TCR diversity than new cases.

Time point reported: persistent/refractory GD, antithyroid drugs over 5 years with positive TRAb. Extracted PBMC RNA gave rise to the TCR library. The authors diagnosed Graves' disease using American Thyroid Association guidelines. V lost 0 bases and J 0 bases, leaving 9 bases between the germline ends. In germline, CDR1 is SGHRS, CDR2 YFSETQ. The CDR3 spans 15 residues. The V and J genes are TRBV5-1 and TRBJ1-1, with D unclear. This clonotype was obtained from a female donor with Graves disease. This material consisted of peripheral blood mononuclear cells (PBMCs), taken when the disease was refractory, from a patient treated with antithyroid drugs. CDR3 DNA: TGCGCCAGCAGCTTGGCCGTGGGATTGAACACTGAAGCTTTCTTT. It specifies CASSLAVGLNTEAFF.